The 23 T cell receptor beta chains below all came from one sample that was sequenced in a study of T-cell reconstitution after alpha-beta-depleted transplantation in children (dated by TCRdb to about 2016). In the paper's terms, the treatment or condition label means: allogeneic hematopoietic cell transplantation with graft depleted of TCRalphabeta T cells and CD19 B cells. Library prep was done by PCR. The sequencer was an Illumina HiSeq 2500. To normalize quantification of the TCRbeta repertoire, the TCR libraries were built with molecular barcoding that relied on unique molecular identifiers. Using fastp trimming at Q25 and MiXCR clonotype assembly, TCRdb reanalyzed the public sequencing data and kept in-frame beta chains. CDR3 protein sequences are deduplicated, and each keeps its most common genes and DNA. This sample comprises 530,000 or so distinct CDR3 sequences, 25% to 30% of them detected only once. The top ten clones comprise 36% of the sample.

This material consisted of PBMCs, taken before TCRalphabeta/CD19-depleted stem cell transplant. Receptors were obtained from a boy under two years old with Wiskott-Aldrich syndrome, due to receive a stem cell transplant.

There are a few counts of this clonotype. This chain connects TRBV7-7 to TRBJ2-3; the D gene is possibly TRBD2 (6 bases). Germline CDR1 reads SSHAT; CDR2 reads FNYEAQ (reference sequence). The V gene lost 1 base and the J gene lost 8 bases, with 16 bases spanning the gap. The CDR3 has 15 amino acids. The CDR3 reads CASSLDPTGEGTQYF. Written as DNA, the CDR3 is TGTGCCAGCAGCTTAGACCCGACGGGAGAGGGTACGCAGTATTTT.

This clonotype was recorded a few times. The V gene is TRBV28, the J gene TRBJ2-7; no firm D call. Deletions cut 2 bases from V and 3 bases from J, with 8 bases between. Looked up from germline, CDR1 is MDHEN and CDR2 is SYDVKM. The CDR3 spans 13 residues. The CDR3 sequence: CASSLPESYEQYF. In DNA form, the CDR3 reads TGTGCCAGCAGTTTACCGGAAAGCTACGAGCAGTACTTC.

V gene TRBV6-1 combines with J gene TRBJ2-3; TRBD1 matches at 7 bases. V shed 6 bases and J 0 bases; nucleotides not matched to a gene: 12. CDR1 MNHNS and CDR2 SASEGT come from the germline V gene. The CDR3 extends over 17 amino acids. The CDR3 loop reads CASRQRGTGASTDTQYF. The CDR3 DNA sequence: TGTGCCAGCAGGCAGAGGGGCACAGGGGCGAGCACAGATACGCAGTATTTT.

The V call is TRBV5-1, the J call TRBJ2-1, with D possibly being TRBD2 (6 bases). The CDR3 sequence is 16 residues long. Trimming took 3 bases from V and 7 from J, leaving 20 bases between them. Germline CDR1 is SGHRS and CDR2 is YFSETQ. The CDR3 sequence: CASSYGGLANGNEQFF. CDR3 coding DNA: TGCGCCAGCAGCTACGGAGGCCTAGCGAACGGGAATGAGCAGTTCTTC.

V and J are TRBV24-1 and TRBJ2-1, with 7 bases that match TRBD1. The CDR3 has 12 residues. Germline trimming cut 6 bases from V and 8 bases from J; bases unmatched to any gene: 3. Germline assignment: CDR1 KGHDR and CDR2 SFDVKD. The CDR3 bases are TGTGCCACCAGTACCACAGGGGATGAGCAGTTCTTC. This encodes CATSTTGDEQFF.

This clonotype has more than one count but fewer than ten. V gene TRBV7-9 combines with J gene TRBJ2-3; D is unclear. Between the trimmed V and J ends, which lost 5 bases and 8 bases, there was a span of 14 bases. This CDR3 is 13 amino acids long. Germline assignment: CDR1 SEHNR and CDR2 FQNEAQ (reference sequence). CDR3 region: CASSPWDIGTQYF. DNA of the CDR3: TGTGCCAGCAGCCCATGGGATATTGGTACGCAGTATTTT.

The V gene is TRBV15, the J gene TRBJ2-1, with a possible D match to TRBD1 (7 bases). Trimming stripped 8 bases from V and 3 bases from J, with 8 bases between. Germline V gene sequence: CDR1 LNHNV, CDR2 YYDKDF (reference sequence). The CDR3 loop spans 12 amino acids. CDR3 DNA: TGTGCCACCCAGGGGGGCTACAATGAGCAGTTCTTC. Translating gives CATQGGYNEQFF. The full variable domain, its missing parts supplied by reference TRBV15 and TRBJ2-1, is DAMVIQNPRYQVTQFGKPVTLSCSQTLNHNVMYWYQQKSSQAPKLLFHYYDKDFNNEADTPDNFQSRRPNTSFCFLDIRSPGLGDTAMYLCATQGGYNEQFFGPGTRLTVL.

This clonotype has more than one count but fewer than ten. This chain uses TRBV12-3 or TRBV12-4 with TRBJ2-7, with a possible D match to TRBD2 (5 bases). CDR3 length equals 14 residues. V gave up 4 bases and J gave up 3 bases, with 13 bases separating them. CDR3 sequence reads: CASSSGESLYEQYF. The CDR3 DNA sequence: TGTGCCAGCAGTTCCGGGGAGTCACTCTACGAGCAGTACTTC.

V and J are TRBV5-1 and TRBJ2-1, with 10 bases identical to TRBD2. With V trimmed by 3 bases and J by 4 bases, 7 bases remained unmatched. The CDR3 length is 16 residues. The germline V gene encodes CDR1 SGHRS and CDR2 YFSETQ. In DNA form, the CDR3 reads TGCGCCAGCAGCTACACGGGACTAGCGTTTTACAATGAGCAGTTCTTC. It is translated as CASSYTGLAFYNEQFF.

The J gene is TRBJ1-2, the V gene TRBV6-1; D may be TRBD1 (5 bases). There are 13 residues in the CDR3. The germline V gene has CDR1 MNHNS and CDR2 SASEGT. The ends were cut back, 0 bases at V and 7 bases at J, with 9 bases in the middle. CDR3 protein: CASSEAGQRGYTF. The CDR3, as DNA: TGTGCCAGCAGTGAAGCGGGGCAGCGTGGCTACACCTTC.

The genes are TRBV28 and TRBJ2-7; 7 bases agree with TRBD1. Per the germline V gene, CDR1 is MDHEN and CDR2 is SYDVKM. The trim removed 2 bases at V and 5 bases at J, leaving 6 bases unmatched. This CDR3 region has 14 residues. This CDR3 is CASSLLYRGNEQYF. Written as DNA, the CDR3 is TGTGCCAGCAGTTTACTGTACAGGGGCAACGAGCAGTACTTC. Based on the CDR3 plus reference TRBV28 and TRBJ2-7, the full variable domain is DVKVTQSSRYLVKRTGEKVFLECVQDMDHENMFWYRQDPGLGLRLIYFSYDVKMKEKGDIPEGYSVSREKKERFSLILESASTNQTSMYLCASSLLYRGNEQYFGPGTRLTVT.

V and J are TRBV29-1 and TRBJ2-5, with D maybe TRBD2 (5 bases). The CDR3 length is 14 residues. Germline loops: CDR1 SQVTM, CDR2 ANQGSEA. Trimming shortened V by 4 bases and J by 3 bases, and 15 bases separated the two germline ends. The CDR3 sequence is CSVGLIASKETQYF. CDR3 DNA: TGCAGCGTTGGCTTGATAGCGAGCAAAGAGACCCAGTACTTC.

The CDR3 coding sequence is TGCGCCAGCAGCCCATCCAGGGGCGGTCCGACTGGGGCCAACGTCCTGACTTTC. Its translation: CASSPSRGGPTGANVLTF. The V call is TRBV5-1, the J call TRBJ2-6; TRBD1 might be the D (6 bases). CDR3 size: 18 residues. The ends were cut back, 4 bases at V and 2 bases at J, with 19 bases in the middle. CDR1 and CDR2 from the germline V gene are SGHRS and YFSETQ.

V usage is TRBV29-1 and J usage is TRBJ1-1; no clear D. Germline V gives CDR1 SQVTM, CDR2 ANQGSEA. The CDR3 loop spans 14 amino acids. CDR3 DNA: TGCAGGTGCCGGGTCCTACTAATGAACACTGAAGCTTTCTTT. Protein sequence: CRCRVLLMNTEAFF.

The V and J genes are TRBV7-2 and TRBJ2-1; 8 bases fit TRBD2. V shed 5 bases and J 3 bases; nucleotides not matched to a gene: 9. This CDR3 comprises 16 residues. The V gene's germline CDR1 is SGHTA and CDR2 FQGNSA. CDR3 nucleotides: TGTGCCAGCAGCAAAAGGGGGACTAGGGGCTACAATGAGCAGTTCTTC. It translates to CASSKRGTRGYNEQFF.

The chain employs TRBV5-5 and TRBJ1-4; D gene ambiguous. Germline lookup yields CDR1 SGHKS and CDR2 YYEKEE (reference sequence). V shed 2 bases and J shed 5 bases, with 13 bases lying between them. The CDR3 length is 15 residues. CDR3 sequence: CASSLWTETNEKLFF. CDR3 DNA sequence: TGTGCCAGCAGCTTATGGACGGAAACAAATGAAAAACTGTTTTTT.

This clonotype was seen a handful of times. The chain combines TRBV5-1 with TRBJ2-3, with TRBD2 matching over 9 bases. CDR3 length equals 17 residues. V lost 0 bases, J lost 0 bases, and 5 bases stayed unmatched. Germline V lookup: CDR1 SGHRS, CDR2 YFSETQ. The CDR3 DNA reads as TGCGCCAGCAGCTTGGAACCAGCGGGAGGTAGCACAGATACGCAGTATTTT. It translates to CASSLEPAGGSTDTQYF.

The gene calls are TRBV5-5 and TRBJ2-7; TRBD2 might be the D (5 bases). The V end was cut by 5 bases, the J end by 1 base, with 13 bases between. This CDR3 has 14 amino acids. The V gene's germline CDR1 is SGHKS and CDR2 YYEKEE (reference sequence). CDR3 coding DNA: TGTGCCAGCAGTTTACTAGACGGGTCCTACGAGCAGTACTTC. This gives the protein CASSLLDGSYEQYF.

This clonotype was recorded a few times. J is TRBJ2-1 and V is TRBV2; the match to TRBD2 covers 7 bases. The V gene's germline CDR1 is SNHLY and CDR2 FYNNEI. V lost 5 bases and J lost 2; bases outside the gene matches: 9. The CDR3 consists of 16 residues. The CDR3 sequence: CASSLRRDYTYNEQFF. In nucleotides, the CDR3 is TGTGCCAGCAGTCTCCGCCGGGACTACACCTACAATGAGCAGTTCTTC.

The V call is TRBV4-2, the J call TRBJ2-1; D perhaps matches TRBD2 (6 bases). Trimming removed 8 bases from V and 8 bases from J, with 19 bases in between. Germline V CDR1 and CDR2: LGHNA, YNFKEQ. The CDR3 extends over 14 amino acids. CDR3 coding DNA: TGTGCCAGCGCCCGGGAAGGTAGCGGCTATGAGCAGTTCTTC. Protein product: CASAREGSGYEQFF.

This clonotype was observed a handful of times. The chain links TRBV6-2 or TRBV6-3 to TRBJ1-4; weak D call: TRBD1 (5 bases). This CDR3 comprises 21 residues. Germline V gives CDR1 MNHEY, CDR2 SVGEGT. Trimming removed 7 bases from V and 7 bases from J, with 37 bases in between. In DNA, the CDR3 is TGTGCCAGCACTCCCTTTCGTCCAGGCGGTGGAGGACACCTGTGGGGTGAAAAACTGTTTTTT. It yields the protein CASTPFRPGGGGHLWGEKLFF.

The rearrangement uses TRBV27 and TRBJ2-7; perhaps TRBD2 as D (5 bases). Germline-derived CDR1 and CDR2 are MNHEY and SMNVEV (reference sequence). This CDR3 has 15 amino acids. V lost 4 bases, J lost 9 bases, and 22 bases lay in between. The CDR3: CASSSLLSGARGQYF. The CDR3, as DNA: TGTGCCAGCAGTTCCCTCCTGAGCGGAGCCAGAGGGCAGTACTTC.

The rearrangement links TRBV30 to TRBJ2-7; D is unclear. Between the trimmed V and J ends, which lost 5 bases and 6 bases, there was a span of 17 bases. The germline gives CDR1 GTSNPN, CDR2 SVGIG (reference sequence). The CDR3 has 13 amino acids. The CDR3 nucleotides are TGTGCCTGGGGCCTCAGAAGGCCCGCCGAGCAGTACTTC. This translates into CAWGLRRPAEQYF.